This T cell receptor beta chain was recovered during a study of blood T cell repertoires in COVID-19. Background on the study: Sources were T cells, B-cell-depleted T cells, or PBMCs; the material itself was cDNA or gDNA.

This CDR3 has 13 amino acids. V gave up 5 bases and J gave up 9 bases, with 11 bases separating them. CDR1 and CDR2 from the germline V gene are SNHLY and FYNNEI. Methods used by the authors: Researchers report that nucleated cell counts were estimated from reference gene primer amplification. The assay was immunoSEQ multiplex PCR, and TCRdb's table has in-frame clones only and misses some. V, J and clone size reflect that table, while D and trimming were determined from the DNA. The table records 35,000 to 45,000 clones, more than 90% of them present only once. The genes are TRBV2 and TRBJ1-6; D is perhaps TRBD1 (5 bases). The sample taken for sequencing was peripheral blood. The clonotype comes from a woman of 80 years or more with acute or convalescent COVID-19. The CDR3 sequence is CASSLNRPSPLHF. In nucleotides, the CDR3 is TGTGCCAGCAGTCTAAACAGGCCTTCACCCCTCCACTTT.